One sample yielded the 5 T cell receptor beta chains listed below, sequenced in a study of T cell repertoires in cytomegalovirus infection. For these TCRs, the target antigens are not known. Each CDR3 protein is one row after TCRdb ran MiXCR on the reads. This sample carries 800,000 to 950,000 distinct CDR3 sequences, roughly 33% of them seen once, and the ten largest clones take under 15%. The sample here was cultured CD8+ T cells from PBMCs, taken from culture after CMV antigen stimulation. The receptors were gathered from a human donor in good health (CMV status not recorded). Some clones in this sample may be carry-over from other donors' samples.

This clonotype was detected only a few times. CDR3 sequence (DNA): TGTGCCAGCAGCCAGGGACTGGAGACCCAGTACTTC. Amino acid sequence: CASSQGLETQYF. The chain employs TRBV12-3 or TRBV12-4 and TRBJ2-5; weak D call: TRBD2 (6 bases). V lost 6 bases and J 5 bases, leaving 10 bases between the germline ends. The CDR3 contains 12 residues.

This clonotype was found many times. This rearrangement joins TRBV7-6 to TRBJ2-7; D ambiguous. This CDR3 spans 15 amino acids. Germline CDR1 is SGHVS and CDR2 is FNYEAQ. The ends were cut back, 1 base at V and 0 bases at J, with 10 bases in the middle. The CDR3 spells CASSLGAGFSYEQYF. The CDR3 DNA sequence: TGTGCCAGCAGCTTAGGGGCAGGATTCTCCTACGAGCAGTACTTC.

The chain combines TRBV7-1 with TRBJ1-4; 9 bases agree with TRBD1. TRBV7-1 is placed among ORFs of uncertain function. The CDR3 has 12 residues. The ends lost 6 bases at V and 12 bases at J; junction bases unmatched: 5. This chain's CDR3 is CASRRDREQLFF. The DNA for the CDR3 is TGTGCCAGCAGACGGGACAGGGAGCAACTGTTTTTT.

The chain joins TRBV19 to TRBJ1-6; 7 bases map to TRBD1. The junction had 5 bases not matched to a gene; V was cut back by 3 bases and J by 0 bases. Germline V gene sequence: CDR1 LNHDA, CDR2 SQIVND (reference sequence). This CDR3 spans 17 amino acids. This CDR3 is CASSIRQGSSYNSPLHF. Here the CDR3 DNA reads TGTGCCAGTAGTATCCGACAGGGAAGCTCCTATAATTCACCCCTCCACTTT.

This clonotype has only a few counts. V usage is TRBV6-1 and J usage is TRBJ2-1, with 8 bases identical to TRBD2. The CDR3 loop spans 15 amino acids. CDR1 is MNHNS and CDR2 is SASEGT in the germline V gene. V trimming: 2 bases; J trimming: 6 bases; junction bases outside the gene matches: 6. CDR3 coding DNA: TGTGCCAGCAGTGAATCTGGACTAGCCGGCAATGAGCAGTTCTTC. It specifies CASSESGLAGNEQFF.